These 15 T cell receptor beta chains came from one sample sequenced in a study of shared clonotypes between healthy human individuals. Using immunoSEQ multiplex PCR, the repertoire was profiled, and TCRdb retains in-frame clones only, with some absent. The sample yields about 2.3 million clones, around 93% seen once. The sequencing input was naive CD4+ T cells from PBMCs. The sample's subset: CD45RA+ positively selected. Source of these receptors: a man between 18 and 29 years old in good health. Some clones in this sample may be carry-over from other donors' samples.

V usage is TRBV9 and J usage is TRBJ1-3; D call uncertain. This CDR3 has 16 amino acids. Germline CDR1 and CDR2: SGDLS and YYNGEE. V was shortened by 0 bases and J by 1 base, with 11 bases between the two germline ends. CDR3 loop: CASSVAERISGNTIYF. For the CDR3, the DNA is TGTGCCAGCAGCGTAGCCGAGAGAATATCTGGAAACACCATATATTTT.

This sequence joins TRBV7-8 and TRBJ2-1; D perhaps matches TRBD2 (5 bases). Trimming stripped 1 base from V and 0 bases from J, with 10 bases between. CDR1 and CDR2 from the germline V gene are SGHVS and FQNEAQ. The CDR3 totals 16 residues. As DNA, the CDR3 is TGTGCCAGCAGCTTAGGAGTAGCGATCTCCTACAATGAGCAGTTCTTC. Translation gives CASSLGVAISYNEQFF.

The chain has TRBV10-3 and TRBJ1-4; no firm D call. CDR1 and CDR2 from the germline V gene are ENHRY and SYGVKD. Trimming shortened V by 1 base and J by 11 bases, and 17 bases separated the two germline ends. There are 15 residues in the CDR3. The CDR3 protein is CAISEWEKSNGKLFF. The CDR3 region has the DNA TGTGCCATCAGTGAGTGGGAAAAGAGCAATGGGAAACTGTTTTTT.

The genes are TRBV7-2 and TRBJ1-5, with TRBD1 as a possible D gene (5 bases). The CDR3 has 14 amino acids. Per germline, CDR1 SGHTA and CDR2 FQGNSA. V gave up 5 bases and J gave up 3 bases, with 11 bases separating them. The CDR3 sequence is CASSPGNFNQPQHF. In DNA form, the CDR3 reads TGTGCCAGCAGCCCAGGGAACTTCAATCAGCCCCAGCATTTT. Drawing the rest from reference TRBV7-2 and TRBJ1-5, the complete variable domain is GAGVSQSPSNKVTEKGKDVELRCDPISGHTALYWYRQSLGQGLEFLIYFQGNSAPDKSGLPSDRFSAERTGGSVSTLTIQRTQQEDSAVYLCASSPGNFNQPQHFGDGTRLSIL.

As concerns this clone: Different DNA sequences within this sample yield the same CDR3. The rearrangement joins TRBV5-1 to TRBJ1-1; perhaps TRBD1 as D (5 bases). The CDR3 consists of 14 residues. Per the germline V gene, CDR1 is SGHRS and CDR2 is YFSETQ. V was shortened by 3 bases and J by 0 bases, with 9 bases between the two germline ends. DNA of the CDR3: TGCGCCAGCAGCTGGGACTCTTTGAACACTGAAGCTTTCTTT. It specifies CASSWDSLNTEAFF.

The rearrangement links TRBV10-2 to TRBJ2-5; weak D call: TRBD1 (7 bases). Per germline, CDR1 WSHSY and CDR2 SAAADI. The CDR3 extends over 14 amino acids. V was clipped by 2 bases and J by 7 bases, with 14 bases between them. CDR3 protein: CASSEIIQGGTQYF. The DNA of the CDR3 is TGCGCCAGCAGTGAGATTATCCAGGGGGGGACCCAGTACTTC.

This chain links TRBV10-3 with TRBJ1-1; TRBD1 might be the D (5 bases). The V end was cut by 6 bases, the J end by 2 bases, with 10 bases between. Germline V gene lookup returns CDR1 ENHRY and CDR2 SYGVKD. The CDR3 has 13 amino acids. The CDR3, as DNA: TGTGCCATCAGGTATGACAGAAACACTGAAGCTTTCTTT. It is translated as CAIRYDRNTEAFF.

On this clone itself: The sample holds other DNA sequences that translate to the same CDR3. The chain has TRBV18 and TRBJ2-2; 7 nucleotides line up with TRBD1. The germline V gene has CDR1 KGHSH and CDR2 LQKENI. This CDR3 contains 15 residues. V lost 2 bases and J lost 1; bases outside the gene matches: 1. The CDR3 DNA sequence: TGTGCCAGCTCACCAAGGGGGCGGAACACCGGGGAGCTGTTTTTT. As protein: CASSPRGRNTGELFF.

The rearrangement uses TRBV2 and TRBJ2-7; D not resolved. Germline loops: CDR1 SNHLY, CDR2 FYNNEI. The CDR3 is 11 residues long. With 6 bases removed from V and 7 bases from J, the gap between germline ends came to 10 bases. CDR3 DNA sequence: TGTGCCAGCAGCCGGGTAATGGAGCAGTACTTC. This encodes CASSRVMEQYF.

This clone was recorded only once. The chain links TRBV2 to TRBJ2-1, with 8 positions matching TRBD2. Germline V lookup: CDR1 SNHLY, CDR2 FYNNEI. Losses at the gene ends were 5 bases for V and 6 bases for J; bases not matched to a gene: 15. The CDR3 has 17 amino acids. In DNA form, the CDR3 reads TGTGCCAGCAGTCGACAAAATAGCGGGATGGGACGCAATGAGCAGTTCTTC. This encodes CASSRQNSGMGRNEQFF.

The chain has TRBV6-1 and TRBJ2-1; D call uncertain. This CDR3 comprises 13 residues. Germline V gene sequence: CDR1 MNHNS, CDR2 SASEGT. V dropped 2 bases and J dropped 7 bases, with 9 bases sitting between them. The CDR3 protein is CASSEHNRNEQFF. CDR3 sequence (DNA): TGTGCCAGCAGTGAACACAACCGGAATGAGCAGTTCTTC.

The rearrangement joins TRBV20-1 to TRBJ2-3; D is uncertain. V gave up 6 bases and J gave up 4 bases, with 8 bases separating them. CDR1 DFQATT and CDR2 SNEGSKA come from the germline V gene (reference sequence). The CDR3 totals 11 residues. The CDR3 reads CSAIVADTQYF. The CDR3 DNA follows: TGCAGTGCCATAGTTGCAGATACGCAGTATTTT.

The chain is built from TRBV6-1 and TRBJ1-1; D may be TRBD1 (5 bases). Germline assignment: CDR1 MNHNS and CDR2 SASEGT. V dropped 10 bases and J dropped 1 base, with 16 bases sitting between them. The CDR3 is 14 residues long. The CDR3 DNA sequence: TGTGCCATCACGGGGCCAAACTCGAACACTGAAGCTTTCTTT. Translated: CAITGPNSNTEAFF.

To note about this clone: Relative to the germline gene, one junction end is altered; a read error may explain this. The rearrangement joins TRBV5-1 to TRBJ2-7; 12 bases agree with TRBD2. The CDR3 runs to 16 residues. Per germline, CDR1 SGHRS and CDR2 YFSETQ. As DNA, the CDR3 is TGCGCCAGCAACTTGCTAGCGGGAGGGTCCCCCTACGAGCAGTACTTC. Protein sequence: CASNLLAGGSPYEQYF.

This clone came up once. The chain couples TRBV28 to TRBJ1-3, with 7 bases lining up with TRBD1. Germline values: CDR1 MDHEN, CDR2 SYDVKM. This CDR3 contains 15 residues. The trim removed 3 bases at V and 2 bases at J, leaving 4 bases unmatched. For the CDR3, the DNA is TGTGCCAGCAGTTTTCCAGGGGGTGCTGGAAACACCATATATTTT. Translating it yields CASSFPGGAGNTIYF.